This T cell receptor (beta chain) stems from a study of cytomegalovirus exposure and HLA in healthy donors. V trimming: 2 bases; J trimming: 4 bases; junction bases outside the gene matches: 6. From germline, CDR1 is SGDLS and CDR2 YYNGEE. There are 16 residues in the CDR3. Researchers ran the PCR with 60 Vbeta and 13 Jbeta primers. Clones were read by immunoSEQ multiplex PCR, and TCRdb kept only the in-frame ones, dropping some. The repertoire has roughly 140,000 clones, about 80% of them found once; the top ten carry about 1.8%. Despite likely unrecorded immune exposures, the donors were nominally healthy at the time of sampling.

Sequenced material: PBMCs. V is TRBV9 and J is TRBJ2-5; 12 nucleotides align to TRBD2. This receptor was obtained from a woman in her twenties or thirties in good health and CMV-seronegative. CDR3 loop: CASSVLAGGPGETQYF. CDR3 bases: TGTGCCAGCAGCGTCCTAGCGGGGGGGCCCGGAGAGACCCAGTACTTC.